This entry concerns a single T cell receptor (beta chain). Its antigen has not been determined. No base qualities exist here, and no much larger clone lies one base off it. TCRbeta CDR3 regions were amplified from genomic DNA using the immunoSEQ Assay, a bias-controlled multiplex PCR. The published analysis was carried out like this. The number of nucleated cells in each sample was estimated by amplification of reference gene primers within the assay. Sequence reads were collapsed and filtered to measure the absolute abundance of every unique TCRbeta CDR3 rearrangement. For each sample, productive Simpson clonality was calculated as the square root of Simpson's diversity index over productive rearrangements. As stored in TCRdb, this immuneACCESS dataset retains in-frame rearrangements with V and J assigned. A fraction of the clones does not appear; measured against another copy, unresolved V genes explain less than half of the discrepancy, and the remainder lacks a known reason. For V, J and clone size, that table is used; D and trimming come from the DNA. Recorded for this sample are roughly 190,000 clones; about 75% of them occurred a single time. Of the sample, around 8.1% falls within the top ten clones.

This specimen comes from a study of blood T cell repertoires in COVID-19 (TCRdb year 2020). Study-wide context: Collaborator samples came from the United States, Italy and Spain and covered acute and convalescent phases of COVID-19. Where HLA class I and class II types were available, the types were taken from metadata supplied by the sample provider, not from assay-based typing. The samples were drawn from the first 160 participants of the ongoing ImmuneRACE study and from 1,254 subjects provided by 6 global collaborators. The repertoires were released in a freely available public database intended as a resource for research on the immune response to SARS-CoV-2. The material from the prospective study consisted of cDNA or gDNA derived from T cells, B-cell-depleted T cells, or PBMCs. A de-identified subject ID, COVID-19 status, age in years and sex were almost always included in the sample metadata. The dataset comprised deeply sampled blood TCRbeta repertoires from subjects exposed to, actively infected with, or recovered from COVID-19.

What the study reported, not specific to this receptor: The amount of clinical and demographic metadata varied by source and participant and was provided uncurated.

Whole blood was collected in K2EDTA tubes by collaborating institutions according to the institutions' own protocols. For TCRbeta analysis, collaborators shipped samples in one of three forms: frozen whole blood, isolated PBMCs, or DNA extracted from either of those sample types. The source of this sequence is a woman between 45 and 65 years old with active or convalescent COVID-19. Material for sequencing was peripheral blood.

The CDR3 corresponds to CASSLFGSGRATETQYF. The DNA reads as follows: TGCGCCAGCAGCTTATTCGGGAGCGGGAGGGCTACGGAGACCCAGTACTTC. Recombination connected TRBV5-1 to TRBJ2-5; 10 middle bases align to TRBD2. Including the terminal cysteine and phenylalanine, the CDR3 comprises 17 residues. The read is trimmed to its CDR3 DNA, 51 bases read in frame from base 1. Clipping removes 2 bases from V and 5 bases from J, with 12 as the unmatched junction base count. Reading the germline V gene gives CDR1 SGHRS and CDR2 YFSETQ.